This record covers a single TCR beta chain. Its antigen remains unidentified. These data come from a study of CD8 T cells in Susac syndrome. With random hexamers, reverse transcription was performed on about 0.45 to 1 ug of RNA. Across 54 Vbeta and 13 Jbeta, TCR beta CDR3 was amplified with immunoSEQ multiplex PCR. In TCRdb, the immunoSEQ multiplex PCR reads were re-called with MiXCR into one record per CDR3 protein. The profile shows some 120,000 distinct CDR3 sequences, just under 95% of them singletons. Study outcomes and limitations: CD8+ clonal expansion in Susac peaked in TEMRA cells and active patients.

The trim removed 4 bases at V and 5 bases at J, leaving 11 bases unmatched. Germline V gene data show CDR1 as GTSNPN and CDR2 as SVGIG (reference sequence). CDR3 size: 17 residues. Negative isolation was applied to CD8+ and CD4+ T cells, and FACS enrichment was applied to TEMRA cells. This rearrangement joins TRBV30 to TRBJ2-3, with 14 bases that match TRBD2. The source of this sequence is a human donor with Susac syndrome. What was sequenced was CD8+ T cells from PBMCs. Here the CDR3 reads CAWIAGLAGAGRDTQYF. The CDR3 DNA reads as TGTGCCTGGATAGCGGGACTAGCGGGAGCGGGCAGAGATACGCAGTATTTT.